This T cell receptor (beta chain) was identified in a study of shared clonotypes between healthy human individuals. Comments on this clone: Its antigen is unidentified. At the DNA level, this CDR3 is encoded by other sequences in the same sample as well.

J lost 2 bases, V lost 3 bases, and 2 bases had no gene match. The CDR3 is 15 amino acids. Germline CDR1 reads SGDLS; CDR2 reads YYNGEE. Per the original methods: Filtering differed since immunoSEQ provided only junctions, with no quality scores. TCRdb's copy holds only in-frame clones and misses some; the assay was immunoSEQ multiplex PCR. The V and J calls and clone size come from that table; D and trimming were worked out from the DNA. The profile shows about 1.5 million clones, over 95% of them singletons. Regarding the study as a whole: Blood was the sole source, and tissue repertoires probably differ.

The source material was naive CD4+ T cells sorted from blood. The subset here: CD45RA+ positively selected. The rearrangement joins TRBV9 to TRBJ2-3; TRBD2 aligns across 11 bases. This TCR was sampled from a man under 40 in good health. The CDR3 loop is CASSATSGNTDTQYF. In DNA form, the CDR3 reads TGTGCCAGCAGCGCGACTAGCGGGAACACAGATACGCAGTATTTT.